Following are 26 T cell receptor beta chains from one sample sequenced in a study of T-cell memory formation after mild COVID-19. TCRdb re-derived calls from the 5' RACE reads in MiXCR, one entry per CDR3 protein. The sample comprises approximately 300,000 distinct CDR3 sequences, roughly a fifth of which are singletons, and roughly 21% rests with the top ten. The specimen was PBMCs or a T cell subset sorted from them (not recorded which). These receptors originate from a man between 18 and 29 years old who had mild COVID-19 (a few samples of this study predate the infection). Cell type and time point are not known.

CDR3 loop: CATSDRTGEPQHF. Written as DNA, the CDR3 is TGTGCCACCAGTGACCGAACAGGGGAGCCCCAGCATTTT. The rearrangement uses TRBV24-1 and TRBJ1-5, with 7 bases fitting TRBD1. Germline V gene data show CDR1 as KGHDR and CDR2 as SFDVKD. The length of the CDR3 is 13 residues. The V and J ends lost 4 bases and 8 bases, in that order; junction bases with no gene match: 4.

This chain uses TRBV12-3 or TRBV12-4 with TRBJ1-1; perhaps TRBD1 as D (5 bases). The length of the CDR3 is 16 residues. Trimming removed 2 bases at V and 1 base at J, with 14 bases between. CDR3 protein: CASSLPSDSSNTEAFF. The CDR3 region has the DNA TGTGCCAGCAGTTTACCTTCTGACAGTTCGAACACTGAAGCTTTCTTT.

This clonotype showed up just once. J is TRBJ2-3 and V is TRBV11-2, with TRBD2 identical over 13 bases. Germline lookup yields CDR1 SGHAT and CDR2 FQNNGV. Trimming took 1 base from V and 7 from J; bases not matched to a gene: 14. This CDR3 has 19 residues. The CDR3 sequence is CASSLGRMGLAGKLNTQYF. CDR3 sequence (DNA): TGTGCCAGCAGCTTAGGGAGGATGGGACTAGCGGGGAAATTGAATACGCAGTATTTT.

The chain employs TRBV7-8 and TRBJ2-5; D is unclear. The CDR3 is made up of 14 amino acids. Trimming shortened V by 7 bases and J by 2 bases, and 14 bases separated the two germline ends. The germline CDR1 and CDR2 sequences are SGHVS and FQNEAQ. In DNA, the CDR3 is TGTGCCAGCACCCTCCCGATCCTGCAAGAGACCCAGTACTTC. As protein: CASTLPILQETQYF.

There are a few counts of this clonotype. The gene calls are TRBV19 and TRBJ2-7; D is perhaps TRBD1 (6 bases). Germline V gives CDR1 LNHDA, CDR2 SQIVND (reference sequence). This CDR3 region has 15 residues. V was trimmed by 5 bases and J by 2 bases, leaving 16 bases between them. CDR3 amino acids: CASSLNRGGPYEQYF. The CDR3 region has the DNA TGTGCCAGTAGTTTAAACAGAGGGGGTCCCTACGAGCAGTACTTC.

The V call is TRBV20-1, the J call TRBJ2-3; D gene ambiguous. The CDR3 totals 14 residues. Per germline, CDR1 DFQATT and CDR2 SNEGSKA (reference sequence). V shed 1 base and J shed 7 bases, with 15 bases lying between them. The CDR3 is CSARAEALSHTQYF. CDR3 in DNA: TGCAGTGCTAGAGCTGAGGCCCTCTCCCATACGCAGTATTTT.

In its sample, this clonotype was seen many times. For the CDR3, the DNA is TGCAGTGCTCATAGCGGGGCGTACCAAGAGACCCAGTACTTC. Residues: CSAHSGAYQETQYF. This chain connects TRBV20-1 to TRBJ2-5, with TRBD2 matching 8 bases. The CDR3 consists of 14 residues. Germline assignment: CDR1 DFQATT and CDR2 SNEGSKA (reference sequence). J lost 0 bases, V lost 5 bases, and 5 bases had no gene match.

This chain connects TRBV6-2 or TRBV6-3 to TRBJ1-1; TRBD1 is a possible D gene (5 bases). The germline V and J ends were trimmed by 4 bases and 1 base, with 10 bases remaining between them. This CDR3 is built from 14 residues. CDR1 and CDR2 (germline): MNHEY, SVGEGT. The CDR3 nucleotides read TGTGCCAGCAGTTCCTCTCAGGGGAACACTGAAGCTTTCTTT. It translates to CASSSSQGNTEAFF.

The V call is TRBV6-5, the J call TRBJ1-4, with D hard to call. V dropped 2 bases and J dropped 1 base, with 2 bases sitting between them. Germline V gene data show CDR1 as MNHEY and CDR2 as SVGAGI. The CDR3 runs to 13 residues. The CDR3 reads CASSYRTNEKLFF. DNA of the CDR3: TGTGCCAGCAGTTACAGAACTAATGAAAAACTGTTTTTT.

The chain has TRBV7-9 and TRBJ2-5; 9 bases map to TRBD1. With V trimmed by 4 bases and J by 5 bases, 11 bases remained unmatched. Germline-derived CDR1 and CDR2 are SEHNR and FQNEAQ (reference sequence). CDR3 length equals 16 residues. In nucleotides, the CDR3 is TGTGCCAGCAGCTCCGGGGAACAGGGGGCGCGGGAGACCCAGTACTTC. It translates to CASSSGEQGARETQYF.

This clonotype has just a few counts. This rearrangement joins TRBV4-2 to TRBJ2-5, with 8 bases lining up with TRBD2. The CDR3 totals 15 residues. The V gene end was trimmed by 4 bases and the J gene end by 5 bases; junction bases not matched to a gene: 9. Germline CDR1 LGHNA, CDR2 YNFKEQ. The CDR3 nucleotides are TGTGCCAGCAGCCCGGCCGGGGGGGCCGTGGAGACCCAGTACTTC. Translated, it gives CASSPAGGAVETQYF.

CDR3 in amino acids: CASSDAYGYTF. Here the CDR3 DNA reads TGTGCCAGCAGTGATGCTTATGGCTACACCTTC. The rearrangement links TRBV2 to TRBJ1-2; D not certain. The CDR3 has 11 residues. V lost 3 bases to trimming and J lost 5 bases, with 4 bases between them. The germline gives CDR1 SNHLY, CDR2 FYNNEI.

The rearrangement links TRBV12-3 or TRBV12-4 to TRBJ2-2; no firm D call. The CDR3 contains 13 residues. V shed 6 bases and J shed 5 bases, with 10 bases lying between them. This CDR3 is CASREAGTGELFF. The CDR3 region has the DNA TGTGCCAGCAGAGAAGCTGGGACCGGGGAGCTGTTTTTT.

This chain connects TRBV29-1 to TRBJ2-1, with D perhaps assigned TRBD1 or TRBD2 (5 bases each). V was shortened by 3 bases and J by 8 bases, with 14 bases between the two germline ends. Germline V gives CDR1 SQVTM, CDR2 ANQGSEA. The length of the CDR3 is 13 residues. In DNA, the CDR3 is TGCAGCGTTGATGCCCGACCGGGACATGAGCAGTTCTTC. This sequence encodes CSVDARPGHEQFF.

This clonotype was found a few times. This chain uses TRBV6-1 with TRBJ2-7, with TRBD1 as a possible D gene (8 bases). CDR3 size: 13 residues. Deletions cut 2 bases from V and 6 bases from J, with 11 bases between. The germline V gene encodes CDR1 MNHNS and CDR2 SASEGT. In DNA form, the CDR3 reads TGTGCCAGCAGTGAAACAGGGGGGGGCGAGCAGTACGTC. Residues: CASSETGGGEQYV.

V and J are TRBV5-1 and TRBJ2-1, with TRBD1 matching 10 bases. Germline CDR1 reads SGHRS; CDR2 reads YFSETQ. The CDR3 has 15 residues. J gave up 1 base and V 4 bases, and 2 bases lay outside the gene matches. CDR3 sequence (DNA): TGCGCCAGCAGCGCGGGACAGGGGTCCTACAATGAGCAGTTCTTC. It translates to CASSAGQGSYNEQFF.

This clonotype was recorded a few times. The V and J genes are TRBV4-2 and TRBJ2-7, with a weak D call TRBD2 (6 bases). Germline assignment: CDR1 LGHNA and CDR2 YNFKEQ. V dropped 0 bases and J dropped 6 bases, with 15 bases sitting between them. The CDR3 consists of 15 residues. The CDR3: CASSQEEGTSGEQYF. The CDR3 DNA is TGTGCCAGCAGCCAAGAAGAAGGGACTTCGGGCGAGCAGTACTTC.

Written as DNA, the CDR3 is TGTGCCAGCAAACAGGGGGCGGGAGGGTACAATGAGCAGTTCTTC. Protein: CASKQGAGGYNEQFF. The rearrangement joins TRBV12-3 or TRBV12-4 to TRBJ2-1; D could derive from TRBD1 or TRBD2 (9 bases each). The CDR3 has 15 residues. V was pared by 7 bases and J by 4 bases, with 17 bases between.

This chain links TRBV18 with TRBJ1-1, with no clear D. CDR1 is KGHSH, CDR2 LQKENI, per germline. Trimming removed 5 bases from V and 2 bases from J, with 9 bases in between. This CDR3 comprises 13 residues. In DNA, the CDR3 is TGTGCCAGCTCAGACGGAGCCAACACTGAAGCTTTCTTT. Its translation is CASSDGANTEAFF.

This clonotype was detected once. This sequence joins TRBV19 and TRBJ2-7; D is perhaps TRBD1 or TRBD2 (5 bases each). V was pared by 7 bases and J by 3 bases, with 16 bases between. CDR3 size: 14 residues. Looked up from germline, CDR1 is LNHDA and CDR2 is SQIVND (reference sequence). The CDR3 loop is CASTLRGGFYEQYF. The CDR3 region has the DNA TGTGCCAGTACCCTACGGGGCGGCTTCTACGAGCAGTACTTC.

The chain combines TRBV6-1 with TRBJ1-5; TRBD1 might be the D (5 bases). CDR3 length equals 15 residues. Germline CDR1 and CDR2: MNHNS and SASEGT. The V end was cut by 2 bases, the J end by 2 bases, with 10 bases between. The CDR3 region has the DNA TGTGCCAGCAGTGAACTCAGAGGGGGCAATCAGCCCCAGCATTTT. Translating gives CASSELRGGNQPQHF.

The rearrangement joins TRBV29-1 to TRBJ2-5, with D perhaps TRBD1 (5 bases). CDR1 and CDR2 (germline): SQVTM, ANQGSEA. V lost 2 bases and J 1 base, leaving 14 bases between the germline ends. The CDR3 has 15 residues. DNA for the CDR3: TGCAGCGTTGAATCGGCCAGGGATGCCCAAGAGACCCAGTACTTC. This gives the protein CSVESARDAQETQYF.

This clonotype was detected a few times. The chain couples TRBV4-1 to TRBJ2-4; D uncertain. V was shortened by 1 base and J by 0 bases, with 10 bases between the two germline ends. The CDR3 runs 16 residues. The germline V gene has CDR1 MGHRA and CDR2 YSYEKL. The CDR3 sequence: CASSQVLVIAKNIQYF. The CDR3 bases are TGCGCCAGCAGCCAAGTCCTCGTTATAGCCAAAAACATTCAGTACTTC.

The J gene is TRBJ2-1, the V gene TRBV5-1, with 9 bases fitting TRBD2. The germline V gene has CDR1 SGHRS and CDR2 YFSETQ. CDR3 length equals 14 residues. V dropped 4 bases and J dropped 5; count of bases not matched to a gene: 4. As DNA, the CDR3 is TGCGCCAGCAGCATAGCGGGGGTCGACAATGAGCAGTTCTTC. It specifies CASSIAGVDNEQFF. The full variable domain, its missing parts supplied by reference TRBV5-1 and TRBJ2-1, is KAGVTQTPRYLIKTRGQQVTLSCSPISGHRSVSWYQQTPGQGLQFLFEYFSETQRNKGNFPGRFSGRQFSNSRSEMNVSTLELGDSALYLCASSIAGVDNEQFFGPGTRLTVL.

This clonotype occurred a few times. The rearrangement joins TRBV10-3 to TRBJ2-3, with 9 bases that match TRBD1. The germline V gene has CDR1 ENHRY and CDR2 SYGVKD. The trim removed 8 bases at V and 4 bases at J, leaving 7 bases unmatched. This CDR3 is 14 amino acids long. The CDR3 DNA reads TGTGCCATCGCTCGGGACAGGGATGCAGATACGCAGTATTTT. Residues: CAIARDRDADTQYF.

The chain links TRBV7-9 to TRBJ1-4, with TRBD1 matching 11 bases. Looked up from germline, CDR1 is SEHNR and CDR2 is FQNEAQ (reference sequence). With V trimmed by 5 bases and J by 7 bases, 6 bases remained unmatched. The CDR3 covers 15 residues. The CDR3 region has the DNA TGTGCCAGCAGCCATACCGGGACAGGGGGTGAAAAACTGTTTTTT. It yields the protein CASSHTGTGGEKLFF.